This entry lists 14 T cell receptor beta chains sequenced from one sample in a study of T cell responses to AZD1222 COVID-19 vaccine. Here immunoSEQ multiplex PCR was the method, and the copy in TCRdb shows in-frame clones only, minus some. The sample contains around 170,000 clones, around 90% of which appear only once. The material was peripheral blood, obtained 28 days after the second AZD1222 dose. These receptors were obtained from an adult who received the AZD1222 COVID-19 vaccine.

The chain couples TRBV5-1 to TRBJ2-5, with TRBD2 matching over 10 bases. Germline CDR1 reads SGHRS; CDR2 reads YFSETQ. The CDR3 extends over 15 amino acids. V dropped 4 bases and J dropped 2; count of bases not matched to a gene: 5. DNA for the CDR3: TGCGCCAGCAGCCGCTGGACTAGCGGACAAGAGACCCAGTACTTC. Amino acid sequence: CASSRWTSGQETQYF.

V and J are TRBV19 and TRBJ2-3; D possibly corresponds to TRBD1 (5 bases). The germline V and J ends were trimmed by 5 bases and 0 bases, with 15 bases remaining between them. In germline, CDR1 is LNHDA, CDR2 SQIVND (reference sequence). The CDR3 runs to 16 residues. The CDR3 DNA sequence: TGTGCCAGTAGTCCTAGGGGCAGAGCCAGCACAGATACGCAGTATTTT. Translation: CASSPRGRASTDTQYF.

V and J are TRBV7-2 and TRBJ2-7, with D tentatively TRBD1 or TRBD2 (5 bases each). V shed 6 bases and J shed 0 bases, with 9 bases lying between them. Germline assignment: CDR1 SGHTA and CDR2 FQGNSA. This CDR3 has 13 amino acids. The CDR3 DNA sequence: TGTGCCAGCAGTACCGGGGCCTCCTACGAGCAGTACTTC. It specifies CASSTGASYEQYF.

This clone was seen a few times. This chain links TRBV20-1 with TRBJ1-5, with 7 bases fitting TRBD1. The germline gives CDR1 DFQATT, CDR2 SNEGSKA (reference sequence). V trimming: 4 bases; J trimming: 4 bases; junction bases outside the gene matches: 10. There are 15 residues in the CDR3. The CDR3 bases are TGCAGTGCTATTGATACCGGGACAGCGAATCAGCCCCAGCATTTT. Translation: CSAIDTGTANQPQHF.

The gene calls are TRBV23-1 and TRBJ2-7; 10 bases agree with TRBD1. TRBV23-1 qualifies as an ORF whose function is uncertain. This CDR3 is 15 amino acids long. Germline trimming cut 3 bases from V and 6 bases from J; bases unmatched to any gene: 8. The DNA for the CDR3 is TGCGCCAGCAGTCATTCCGGGACAGGGGTTGTCGAGCAGTACTTC. It yields the protein CASSHSGTGVVEQYF.

This clone was counted once. The chain combines TRBV7-3 with TRBJ2-7, with 8 bases aligning to TRBD1. CDR1 is SGHTA, CDR2 FQGTGA, per germline. The CDR3 sequence is 13 residues long. With 6 bases clipped from V and 2 bases from J, the junction kept 3 bases outside the gene matches. CDR3 DNA: TGTGCCAGCAGTATGGGACAGGCCTACGAGCAGTACTTC. This encodes CASSMGQAYEQYF.

This rearrangement joins TRBV3-1 (or the pseudogene TRBV3-2) to TRBJ2-7, with 7 nucleotides matching TRBD1. Germline V gives CDR1 LGHDT, CDR2 YNNKEL (reference sequence). V shed 2 bases and J 6 bases; nucleotides not matched to a gene: 13. The CDR3 is made up of 16 amino acids. The CDR3: CASSQNPGQVRGEQYF. CDR3 nucleotide sequence: TGTGCCAGCAGCCAAAACCCCGGACAGGTGAGGGGCGAGCAGTACTTC.

The count of this clone is one. V gene TRBV6-5 combines with J gene TRBJ2-1; D unclear. Trimming pared 7 bases from V and 2 bases from J, leaving 6 bases between. Per germline, CDR1 MNHEY and CDR2 SVGAGI. The CDR3 loop spans 12 amino acids. The CDR3 protein is CASTRPYNEQFF. CDR3 in DNA: TGTGCCAGCACCCGCCCCTACAATGAGCAGTTCTTC.

In its sample, this clone was seen once. This chain joins TRBV6-2 or TRBV6-3 and TRBJ2-7; TRBD1 is a possible D gene (8 bases). Per the germline V gene, CDR1 is MNHEY and CDR2 is SVGEGT. The CDR3 is made up of 16 amino acids. Trimming took off 2 bases at V and 3 bases at J, with 17 bases between the two ends. CDR3 residues: CASSYEQGGVSYEQYF. The CDR3 coding sequence is TGTGCCAGCAGTTACGAACAGGGGGGGGTAAGCTACGAGCAGTACTTC.

This chain uses TRBV6-5 with TRBJ1-4; 7 nucleotides agree with TRBD1. The CDR3 runs 16 residues. Germline V gives CDR1 MNHEY, CDR2 SVGAGI. V lost 2 bases, J lost 7 bases, and 10 bases stayed unmatched. The CDR3 DNA is TGTGCCAGCAGTTACACGAGGGGGCTAAGGGGTGAAAAACTGTTTTTT. Amino acid sequence: CASSYTRGLRGEKLFF.

The chain employs TRBV29-1 and TRBJ1-2; perhaps TRBD1 as D (5 bases). The CDR3 spans 12 residues. V was pared by 6 bases and J by 4 bases, with 12 bases between. Germline CDR1 reads SQVTM; CDR2 reads ANQGSEA. CDR3 nucleotides: TGCAGCGTAGAACAGGAGGTCTATGGCTACACCTTC. Encoded protein: CSVEQEVYGYTF.

The chain is built from TRBV19 and TRBJ1-1; the match to TRBD1 covers 9 bases. The CDR3 sequence is 14 residues long. The V and J ends lost 5 bases and 2 bases, in that order; junction bases with no gene match: 3. CDR1 and CDR2 (germline): LNHDA, SQIVND (reference sequence). CDR3 sequence: CASSPGQGNTEAFF. The CDR3 coding sequence is TGTGCCAGTAGTCCGGGACAGGGCAACACTGAAGCTTTCTTT.

This chain joins TRBV5-4 and TRBJ1-1; D is unclear. V was shortened by 0 bases and J by 6 bases, with 12 bases between the two germline ends. Germline V gene lookup returns CDR1 SGHNT and CDR2 YYREEE (reference sequence). The CDR3 totals 14 residues. CDR3 sequence (DNA): TGTGCCAGCAGCTTGGGACTCCTAGAGGCTGAAGCTTTCTTT. Amino acid sequence: CASSLGLLEAEAFF.

The DNA for the CDR3 is TGTGCCAGCAGTGAAACGCTCTTTGTGGGGGTCAACACCGGGGAGCTGTTTTTT. It is translated as CASSETLFVGVNTGELFF. V and J are TRBV6-1 and TRBJ2-2; either TRBD1 or TRBD2 may fit D (5 bases each). The V gene's germline CDR1 is MNHNS and CDR2 SASEGT. This CDR3 spans 18 amino acids. V lost 2 bases and J lost 2, with 18 bases in between.